This T cell receptor (beta chain) was observed in a study of regulatory T cells in long-lasting Graves disease. This clonotype showed up many times. Its antigen is unknown. The time point was: persistent/refractory GD, antithyroid drugs over 5 years with positive TRAb. The TCR library was prepared using RNA isolated from PBMCs. Whole-study findings and limits: With persistent disease, TRBV28, TRBJ1-2 and TRBJ2-5 were the favored segments.

Germline loops: CDR1 MDHEN, CDR2 SYDVKM. The junction had 5 bases not matched to a gene; V was cut back by 0 bases and J by 7 bases. This CDR3 region has 15 residues. According to the study, TCR beta libraries were built with iRepertoire HTBI primers and CDR3-region Arm-PCR. Each CDR3 protein gets one entry after TCRdb re-called the multiplex PCR reads with MiXCR. The sample contains around 460,000 distinct CDR3 sequences, 22% of which appear only once. The clonotype originates from a female donor with Graves disease. The specimen comprised peripheral blood mononuclear cells (PBMCs), sampled when the disease was refractory, from a patient treated with antithyroid drugs. The genes are TRBV28 and TRBJ1-5; 8 nucleotides align to TRBD1. CDR3 region: CASSLWDRVDQPQHF. The CDR3 nucleotides read TGTGCCAGCAGTTTATGGGACAGGGTCGACCAGCCCCAGCATTTT.